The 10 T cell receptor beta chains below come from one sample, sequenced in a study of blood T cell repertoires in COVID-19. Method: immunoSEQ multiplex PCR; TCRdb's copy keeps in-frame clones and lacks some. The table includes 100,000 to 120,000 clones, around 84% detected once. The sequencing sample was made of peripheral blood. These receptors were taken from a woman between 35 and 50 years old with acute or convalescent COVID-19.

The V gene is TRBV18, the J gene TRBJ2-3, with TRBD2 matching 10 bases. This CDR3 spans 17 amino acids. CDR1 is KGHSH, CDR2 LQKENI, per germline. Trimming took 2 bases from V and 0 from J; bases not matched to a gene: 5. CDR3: CASSPLRAGGSTDTQYF. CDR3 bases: TGTGCCAGCTCACCATTAAGAGCGGGGGGGAGCACAGATACGCAGTATTTT.

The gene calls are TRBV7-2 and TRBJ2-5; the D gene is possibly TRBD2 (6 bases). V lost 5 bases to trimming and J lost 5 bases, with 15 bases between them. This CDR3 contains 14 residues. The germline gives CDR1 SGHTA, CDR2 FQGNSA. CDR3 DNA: TGTGCCAGCAGCCCGTCGAATGGGAGGGAGACCCAGTACTTC. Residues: CASSPSNGRETQYF.

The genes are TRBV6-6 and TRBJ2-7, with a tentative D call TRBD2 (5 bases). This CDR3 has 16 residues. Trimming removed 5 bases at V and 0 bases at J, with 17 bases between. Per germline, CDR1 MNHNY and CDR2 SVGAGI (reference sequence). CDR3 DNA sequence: TGTGCCAGCAGTCCTCGCCGGGATTACGGCTCCTACGAGCAGTACTTC. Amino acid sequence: CASSPRRDYGSYEQYF.

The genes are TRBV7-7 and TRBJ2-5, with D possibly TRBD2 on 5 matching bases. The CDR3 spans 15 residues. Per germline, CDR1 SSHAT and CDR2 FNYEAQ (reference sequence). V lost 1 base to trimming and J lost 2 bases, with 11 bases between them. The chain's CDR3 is CASSLGTREQETQYF. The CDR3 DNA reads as TGTGCCAGCAGCTTAGGAACTAGAGAACAAGAGACCCAGTACTTC.

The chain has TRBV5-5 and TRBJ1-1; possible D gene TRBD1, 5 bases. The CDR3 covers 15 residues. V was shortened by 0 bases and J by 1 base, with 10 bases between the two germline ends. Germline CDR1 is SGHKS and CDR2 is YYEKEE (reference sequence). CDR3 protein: CASSLDRRGNTEAFF. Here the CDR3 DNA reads TGTGCCAGCAGCTTGGACAGGCGGGGGAACACTGAAGCTTTCTTT.

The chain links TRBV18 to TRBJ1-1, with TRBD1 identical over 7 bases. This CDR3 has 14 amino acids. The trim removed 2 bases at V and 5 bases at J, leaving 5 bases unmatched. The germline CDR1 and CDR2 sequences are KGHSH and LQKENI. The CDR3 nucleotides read TGTGCCAGCTCACCAACGACAGGGTCTACTGAAGCTTTCTTT. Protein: CASSPTTGSTEAFF. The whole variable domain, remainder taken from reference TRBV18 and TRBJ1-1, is NAGVMQNPRHLVRRRGQEARLRCSPMKGHSHVYWYRQLPEEGLKFMVYLQKENIIDESGMPKERFSAEFPKEGPSILRIQQVVRGDSAAYFCASSPTTGSTEAFFGQGTRLTVV.

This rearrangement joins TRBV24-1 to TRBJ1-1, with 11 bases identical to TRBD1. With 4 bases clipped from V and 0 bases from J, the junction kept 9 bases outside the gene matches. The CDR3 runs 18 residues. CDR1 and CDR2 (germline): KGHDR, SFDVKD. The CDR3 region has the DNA TGTGCCACCAGTGACATCCGGGACAGGGGGATCATGAACACTGAAGCTTTCTTT. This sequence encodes CATSDIRDRGIMNTEAFF.

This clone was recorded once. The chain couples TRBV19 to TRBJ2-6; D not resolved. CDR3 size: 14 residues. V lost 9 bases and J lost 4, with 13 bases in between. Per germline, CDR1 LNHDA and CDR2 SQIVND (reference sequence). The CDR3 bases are TGTGCCAGCAGCTCGGGTGACGGGGCCAACGTCCTGACTTTC. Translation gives CASSSGDGANVLTF.

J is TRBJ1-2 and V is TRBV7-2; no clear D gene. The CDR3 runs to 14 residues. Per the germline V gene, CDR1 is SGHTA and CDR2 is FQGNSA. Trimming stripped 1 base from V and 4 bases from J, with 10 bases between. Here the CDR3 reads CASSLDPGSYGYTF. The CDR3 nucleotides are TGTGCCAGCAGCTTAGATCCAGGATCCTATGGCTACACCTTC. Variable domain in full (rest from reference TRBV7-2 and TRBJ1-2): GAGVSQSPSNKVTEKGKDVELRCDPISGHTALYWYRQSLGQGLEFLIYFQGNSAPDKSGLPSDRFSAERTGGSVSTLTIQRTQQEDSAVYLCASSLDPGSYGYTFGSGTRLTVV.

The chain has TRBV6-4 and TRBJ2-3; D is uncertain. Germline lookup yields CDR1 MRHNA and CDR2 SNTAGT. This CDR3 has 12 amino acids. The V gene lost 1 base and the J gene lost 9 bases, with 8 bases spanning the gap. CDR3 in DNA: TGTGCCAGCAGTGACTATAGAGGCACGCAGTATTTT. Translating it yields CASSDYRGTQYF.